Listed below are T cell receptor beta chains from one sample, sequenced in a study of cytomegalovirus exposure and HLA in healthy donors. The data were produced by immunoSEQ multiplex PCR, yet TCRdb's version contains in-frame clones alone and is incomplete. The profile shows some 180,000 clones, 75% of them singletons. The source material was PBMCs. The source is a male donor in good health and CMV-seronegative. Each CDR3 is given with its conserved first and last residue.

v_gene,len,j_gene,CDR3aa
TRBV19,13,TRBJ1-3,CASPNRGGNTIYF
TRBV30,14,TRBJ2-1,CAWSRTGEDNEQFF
TRBV4-1,17,TRBJ1-5,CASSQERAGGEDQPQHF
TRBV6-6,14,TRBJ2-1,CASSYGAGDNEQFF
TRBV28,14,TRBJ1-2,CASSSPGQSYGYTF
TRBV9,15,TRBJ2-1,CASSVGGAGLYEQFF
TRBV9,15,TRBJ2-3,CASSVGLADGETQYF
TRBV7-2,12,TRBJ1-5,CASRGRNQPQHF
TRBV5-1,15,TRBJ1-3,CASSLSGTEGNTIYF
TRBV28,15,TRBJ2-5,CASSLPGSYQETQYF
TRBV5-1,15,TRBJ2-1,CASSWGLAGGIEQFF
TRBV30,13,TRBJ2-3,CAWSPGSPGAQYF
TRBV4-2,15,TRBJ1-6,CASSQVVVPNSPLHF
TRBV28,14,TRBJ1-3,CASSFPTRGNTIYF
TRBV19,14,TRBJ1-4,CASTPIGQGEKLFF
TRBV7-9,15,TRBJ2-7,CASIPKGTLIYEQYF